These T cell receptor beta chains were read from a single sample in a study of cytomegalovirus exposure and HLA in healthy donors. Assay used: immunoSEQ multiplex PCR; TCRdb lists only in-frame clones, some missing. The sample includes 150,000 or so clones, roughly nine tenths of them seen just once. The sample was PBMCs. The receptors here all came from a woman aged 18-29 years in good health and CMV-seropositive. The CDR3 runs from the conserved cysteine through the conserved F or W. The D gene is left open where the match is weak. The listing skips clone size in some rows; elsewhere it reads once, few, many or a size class.

d_gene | j_gene | v_gene | abundance | CDR3aa | CDR3nt
TRBD1 | TRBJ2-2 | TRBV4-1 | NA | CASSQGPGQGGRGELFF | TGCGCCAGCAGCCAAGGGCCGGGACAGGGCGGCAGGGGGGAGCTGTTTTTT
NA | TRBJ1-1 | TRBV30 | NA | CAWSVRRVGEAFF | TGTGCCTGGAGTGTACGTCGGGTAGGTGAAGCTTTCTTT
NA | TRBJ2-7 | TRBV6-5 | NA | CASSEQGSVYEQYF | TGTGCCAGCAGTGAACAGGGTAGTGTCTACGAGCAGTACTTC
NA | TRBJ1-1 | TRBV19 | NA | CASSICQGLNTEAFF | TGTGCCAGTAGTATTTGTCAGGGCCTGAACACTGAAGCTTTCTTT
NA | TRBJ1-1 | TRBV7-9 | NA | CASSPRRVGSAEAFF | TGTGCCAGCAGCCCCAGACGTGTTGGAAGCGCTGAAGCTTTCTTT
TRBD1 | TRBJ2-7 | TRBV19 | NA | CASSKGDRGLNEQYF | TGTGCCAGTAGTAAGGGAGACAGGGGGCTGAACGAGCAGTACTTC
NA | TRBJ2-1 | TRBV6-1 | NA | CASSELSQTVNEQFF | TGTGCCAGCAGTGAATTGTCCCAGACAGTCAATGAGCAGTTCTTC
NA | TRBJ2-3 | TRBV7-9 | NA | CASSPLGGASDTQYF | TGTGCCAGCAGCCCCTTGGGGGGGGCCAGTGATACGCAGTATTTT
NA | TRBJ1-2 | TRBV7-3 | NA | CASSFGGEYGYTF | TGTGCCAGCAGCTTCGGAGGCGAGTATGGCTACACCTTC
NA | TRBJ1-6 | TRBV9 | NA | CASSKRGSSYNSPLHF | TGTGCCAGCAGCAAGAGGGGGAGCTCCTATAATTCACCCCTCCACTTT
NA | TRBJ2-7 | TRBV15 | NA | CATSRDRYEQYF | TGTGCCACCAGCAGAGATCGGTACGAGCAGTACTTC
NA | TRBJ2-1 | TRBV5-4 | NA | CASRGPVTGEQFF | TGTGCCAGCAGGGGGCCGGTCACCGGGGAGCAGTTCTTC
NA | TRBJ2-5 | TRBV7-2 | few | CASSLSVQETQYF | TGTGCCAGCAGCTTATCGGTCCAAGAGACCCAGTACTTC
TRBD2 | TRBJ2-3 | TRBV5-1 | NA | CASSSGLAGATTDTQYF | TGCGCCAGCAGTTCCGGACTAGCGGGGGCTACCACAGATACGCAGTATTTT
NA | TRBJ1-2 | TRBV2 | few | CASRRGGGDGGYTF | TGTGCCAGCAGAAGGGGAGGAGGGGATGGTGGCTACACCTTC
TRBD2 | TRBJ2-5 | TRBV4-1 | NA | CASSQMGLAGGPGGETQYF | TGCGCCAGCAGCCAAATGGGACTAGCGGGGGGACCGGGCGGAGAGACCCAGTACTTC
TRBD1 | TRBJ2-7 | TRBV7-2 | NA | CASSLGTRRGTPYEQYF | TGTGCCAGCAGCTTAGGGACTCGCAGGGGGACACCCTACGAGCAGTACTTC
TRBD2 | TRBJ2-7 | TRBV7-9 | NA | CASSSTTSGVRYEQYF | TGTGCCAGCAGCTCGACGACTAGCGGGGTTAGGTACGAGCAGTACTTC
NA | TRBJ2-6 | TRBV2 | NA | CASSNRAGANVLTF | TGTGCCAGCAGTAACAGGGCTGGGGCCAACGTCCTGACTTTC
TRBD1 | TRBJ2-7 | TRBV2 | few | CASIARGHEQYF | TGTGCCAGCATCGCCAGGGGGCACGAGCAGTACTTC
NA | TRBJ1-3 | TRBV13 | few | CASSSRSSGNTIYF | TGTGCCAGCAGCTCTAGAAGCTCTGGAAACACCATATATTTT
TRBD1 | TRBJ2-7 | TRBV18 | NA | CASSLQNRGSSYEQYF | TGTGCCAGCTCACTTCAAAACAGGGGGAGCTCCTACGAGCAGTACTTC
TRBD1 | TRBJ2-1 | TRBV14 | once | CASSPGTGIYNEQFF | TGTGCCAGCAGCCCCGGGACAGGCATCTACAATGAGCAGTTCTTC
TRBD1 | TRBJ2-7 | TRBV5-6 | NA | CASSADGTGISYEQYF | TGTGCCAGCAGCGCAGACGGGACAGGGATCTCCTACGAGCAGTACTTC
TRBD1 | TRBJ1-1 | TRBV19 | NA | CASTQTGGYFIAFF | TGTGCCAGTACCCAAACAGGGGGCTATTTCATTGCTTTCTTT
TRBD1 | TRBJ1-2 | TRBV2 | NA | CASSDRGPKTNYGYTF | TGTGCCAGCAGTGACAGGGGGCCAAAAACTAACTATGGCTACACCTTC
TRBD1 | TRBJ2-6 | TRBV11-3 | NA | CASSRTGKSNVLTF | TGTGCCAGCAGCCGGACAGGGAAGTCCAACGTCCTGACTTTC
NA | TRBJ1-1 | TRBV18 | NA | CASSPTRSDTEAFF | TGTGCCAGCTCACCAACGAGGAGTGACACTGAAGCTTTCTTT
NA | TRBJ1-2 | TRBV9 | NA | CASSVAPGAGYGYTF | TGTGCCAGCAGCGTAGCCCCTGGGGCTGGCTATGGCTACACCTTC
TRBD2 | TRBJ2-1 | TRBV11-2 | NA | CASSLSGGIDEQFF | TGTGCCAGCAGCTTAAGCGGGGGGATCGATGAGCAGTTCTTC
NA | TRBJ1-6 | TRBV6-6 | NA | CASSYGQKNSPLHF | TGTGCCAGCAGTTACGGGCAGAAAAATTCACCCCTCCACTTT
TRBD1 | TRBJ1-2 | TRBV28 | NA | CASSILDRDLRGYTF | TGTGCCAGCAGCATTTTGGACAGGGACCTCCGTGGCTACACCTTC
NA | TRBJ2-5 | TRBV4-2 | NA | CASSQEASTETQYF | TGTGCCAGCAGCCAAGAAGCAAGTACCGAGACCCAGTACTTC
TRBD2 | TRBJ2-3 | TRBV27 | NA | CASSLLAGGPWDTQYF | TGTGCCAGCAGTTTGCTAGCGGGGGGGCCGTGGGATACGCAGTATTTT
TRBD1 | TRBJ1-6 | TRBV7-9 | few | CASSKGQGGRNSPLHF | TGTGCCAGCAGCAAGGGACAGGGAGGAAGAAATTCACCCCTCCACTTT
NA | TRBJ2-3 | TRBV27 | NA | CASSEFRITDTQYF | TGTGCCAGCAGTGAATTTAGAATTACAGATACGCAGTATTTT
NA | TRBJ1-2 | TRBV2 | NA | CASTWTLLNYGYTF | TGTGCCAGCACCTGGACACTATTAAACTATGGCTACACCTTC
TRBD2 | TRBJ2-3 | TRBV30 | NA | CAWSVGAGEDTQYF | TGTGCCTGGAGTGTCGGGGCGGGGGAAGATACGCAGTATTTT
TRBD1 | TRBJ2-1 | TRBV5-1 | NA | CASSLKDRANEQFF | TGCGCCAGCAGCTTGAAGGACAGGGCCAATGAGCAGTTCTTC
TRBD2 | TRBJ2-7 | TRBV27 | NA | CASRSGVQQYF | TGTGCCAGCCGCAGCGGGGTTCAGCAGTACTTC
NA | TRBJ2-1 | TRBV7-9 | NA | CASSPEGSSYNEQFF | TGTGCCAGCAGCCCAGAGGGTAGCTCCTACAATGAGCAGTTCTTC
TRBD1 | TRBJ1-2 | TRBV4-1 | once | CASSQRGAGTGGGGYTF | TGCGCCAGCAGCCAGAGGGGTGCCGGGACAGGGGGCGGTGGCTACACCTTC
TRBD1 | TRBJ2-3 | TRBV7-9 | NA | CASGDSSADTQYF | TGTGCCAGCGGGGACAGCAGTGCCGATACGCAGTATTTT
TRBD1 | TRBJ1-2 | TRBV19 | NA | CASTTGQPRAYTF | TGTGCCAGTACTACGGGACAGCCTCGGGCCTACACCTTC
NA | TRBJ2-7 | TRBV11-2 | once | CASSFRVGLSYEQYF | TGTGCCAGCAGCTTCAGGGTGGGGTTATCCTACGAGCAGTACTTC
TRBD1 | TRBJ2-2 | TRBV19 | NA | CASRTGTGNTGELFF | TGTGCCAGTAGAACCGGGACAGGGAACACCGGGGAGCTGTTTTTT